The TCR beta chain described here comes from a study of response to subunit inactivated influenza vaccine. Notes on the study in general: The authors offered the suggestion that each seasonal influenza vaccination recruits few new T cells.

This clonotype showed up just a few times. Antigen unknown. TCRdb used MiXCR to reprocess the RT-PCR reads, holding one entry per CDR3 protein. The top ten clones hold approximately 10% of a sample with approximately 290,000 distinct CDR3 sequences, about 20% of them seen once. Germline V lookup: CDR1 SQVTM, CDR2 ANQGSEA. The CDR3 spans 13 residues. V gave up 4 bases and J gave up 4 bases, with 11 bases separating them. The TCR originated in a man aged 50 to 69 who received an inactivated influenza vaccine. The sample was PBMCs from blood, taken less than 22 months after vaccination. V is TRBV29-1 and J is TRBJ2-1; tentative D call: TRBD1 (6 bases). The CDR3 loop is CSVAVGQYNEQFF. The CDR3 DNA reads as TGCAGCGTTGCCGTCGGACAGTACAATGAGCAGTTCTTC.